This T cell receptor beta chain was found in a study of graft-versus-host responses after intestinal transplantation. This CDR3 has 15 residues. The V gene's germline CDR1 is KGHSH and CDR2 LQKENI. The germline V and J ends were trimmed by 2 bases and 1 base, with 9 bases remaining between them. This table comes from immunoSEQ multiplex PCR, and its TCRdb copy is limited to in-frame clones, with some not included. The sample lists about 85,000 clones; around four fifths were seen once. General observations from the study: Early declines in HvG clones that occurred post-transplant were associated with peak circulating GvH clone levels. Graft-versus-host to host-versus-graft clonal ratios in allografts were high in patients with graft-donor T cell macrochimerism.

As for this clone: The antigen is unknown.

This rearrangement joins TRBV18 to TRBJ2-1; perhaps TRBD1 as D (6 bases). This specimen consisted of unstimulated CD8+ T cells sorted from spleen or lymph node cells, obtained before intestinal transplant. The receptor's source is a human donor who received an intestinal transplant. CDR3 in amino acids: CASSPGGASYNEQFF. DNA of the CDR3: TGTGCCAGCTCACCAGGGGGCGCGTCCTACAATGAGCAGTTCTTC.